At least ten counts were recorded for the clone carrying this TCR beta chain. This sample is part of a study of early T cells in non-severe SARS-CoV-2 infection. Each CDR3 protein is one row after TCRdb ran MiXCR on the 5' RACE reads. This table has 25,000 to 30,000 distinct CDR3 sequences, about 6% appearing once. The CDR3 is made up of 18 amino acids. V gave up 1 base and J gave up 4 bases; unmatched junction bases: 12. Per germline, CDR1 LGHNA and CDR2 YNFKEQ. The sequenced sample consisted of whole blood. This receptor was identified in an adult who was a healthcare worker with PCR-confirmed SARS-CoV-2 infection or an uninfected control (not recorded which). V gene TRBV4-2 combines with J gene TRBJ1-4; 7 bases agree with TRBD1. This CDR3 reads CASSQVISRQGLNEKLFF. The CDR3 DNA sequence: TGTGCCAGCAGCCAAGTGATTTCGCGACAGGGACTTAATGAAAAACTGTTTTTT.